A selection of T cell receptor beta chains follows, all from one sample in a study of control samples from healthy donors and cancer patients. Repertoires were generated with immunoSEQ multiplex PCR, while TCRdb's copy carries only in-frame clones and drops some. The sample has 100,000 to 150,000 clones, less than 95% seen once. The sample consisted of blood. The receptors were gathered from a man in his late teens or twenties in good health. Both conserved end residues are part of each CDR3.

j_call v_call cdr3_aa
TRBJ2-7 TRBV28 CASSLRGPYEQYF
TRBJ2-5 TRBV18 CASSEQLAGGDPKTQYF
TRBJ1-5 TRBV5-1 CASSLEGQPQHF
TRBJ1-5 TRBV6-1 CASSEIRMQGNQPQHF
TRBJ2-4 TRBV7-9 CASSESLTGHLAKNIQYF
TRBJ1-1 TRBV5-6 CASSFGPGGISTEAFF
TRBJ1-4 TRBV3-1/TRBV3-2 CASSRDWEDNEKLFF
TRBJ1-5 TRBV9 CASSATGRGNQPQHF
TRBJ1-2 TRBV5-6 CASSTGTDMVYTF
TRBJ2-2 TRBV24-1 CATSGQANTGELFF
TRBJ2-5 TRBV13 CASSLGQGRETQYF
TRBJ2-7 TRBV5-1 CASSWGQGAGEQYF
TRBJ1-1 TRBV5-1 CASSLERGTEAFF
TRBJ1-1 TRBV7-9 CASSGPDRVKGLDTEAFF
TRBJ2-2 TRBV24-1 CATPGAGHTTGELFF
TRBJ1-1 TRBV7-9 CASSLMGRTSEAFF
TRBJ2-5 TRBV7-3 CASSLGQQETQYF
TRBJ1-2 TRBV11-1 CASRNQGNGYTF
TRBJ1-1 TRBV30 CAWSVQGREAFF
TRBJ1-5 TRBV7-9 CASSLGVVGYDQPQHF
TRBJ1-1 TRBV14 CASSQVNRADTEAFF
TRBJ1-1 TRBV19 CASSMGTGTGTEAFF
TRBJ2-7 TRBV5-1 CASSLDIGGFSYEQYF
TRBJ2-1 TRBV4-2 CASSRLAGGNEQFF
TRBJ1-5 TRBV19 CASTNSYRSNQPQHF
TRBJ2-1 TRBV12-5 CASGFRQDEQFF
TRBJ1-2 TRBV19 CASTLRGSGYGYTF
TRBJ1-2 TRBV5-6 CASNSQGHYGYTF
TRBJ2-3 TRBV27 CASSRGKSTDTQYF
TRBJ1-2 TRBV5-6 CASRRTGGTGYTF
TRBJ1-2 TRBV7-9 CASSSRRRDSHGYTF
TRBJ2-3 TRBV30 CAWGLGEGTNTQYF
TRBJ2-3 TRBV9 CASSVLGRGGGTDTQYF
TRBJ2-1 TRBV5-1 CASSGTVQVNEQFF
TRBJ2-7 TRBV6-6 CASSSQVYEQYF
TRBJ2-3 TRBV3-1/TRBV3-2 CASSPLAGLLTDTQYF
TRBJ2-7 TRBV10-3 CAISDIAAVSSYEQYF
TRBJ2-3 TRBV5-1 CASSLSGREYTDTQYF
TRBJ1-4 TRBV4-1 CASSQGNEGRFEKLFF
TRBJ1-2 TRBV5-8 CASSGTGSGGYTF
TRBJ1-2 TRBV5-4 CASSPALGNYGYTF
TRBJ2-2 TRBV5-1 CASSFTANTGELFF
TRBJ2-5 TRBV11-1 CASSSGPETQYF
TRBJ1-5 TRBV30 CAWGRQGGNQPQHF
TRBJ2-1 TRBV19 CASSIPGGYNEQFF
TRBJ1-3 TRBV6-6 CASSYSIAGVGNTIYF